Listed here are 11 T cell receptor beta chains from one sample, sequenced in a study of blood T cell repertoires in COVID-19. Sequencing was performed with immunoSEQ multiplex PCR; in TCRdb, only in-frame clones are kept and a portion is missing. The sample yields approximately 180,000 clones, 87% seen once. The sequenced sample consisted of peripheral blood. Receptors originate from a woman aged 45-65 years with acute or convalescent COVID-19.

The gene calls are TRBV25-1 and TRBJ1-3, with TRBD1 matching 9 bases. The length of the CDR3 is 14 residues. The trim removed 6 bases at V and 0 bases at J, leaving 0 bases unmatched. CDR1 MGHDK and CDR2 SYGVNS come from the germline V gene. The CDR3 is CASRDRGSGNTIYF. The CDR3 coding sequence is TGTGCCAGCAGGGACAGGGGCTCTGGAAACACCATATATTTT. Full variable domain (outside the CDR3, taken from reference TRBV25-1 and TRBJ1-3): EADIYQTPRYLVIGTGKKITLECSQTMGHDKMYWYQQDPGMELHLIHYSYGVNSTEKGDLSSESTVSRIRTEHFPLTLESARPSHTSQYLCASRDRGSGNTIYFGEGSWLTVV.

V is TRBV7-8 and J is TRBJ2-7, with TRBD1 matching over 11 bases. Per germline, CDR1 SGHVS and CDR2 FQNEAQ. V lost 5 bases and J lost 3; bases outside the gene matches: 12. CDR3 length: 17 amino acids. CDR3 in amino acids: CASSPPGTGGFFYEQYF. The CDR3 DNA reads TGTGCCAGCAGCCCGCCCGGGACAGGGGGTTTTTTCTACGAGCAGTACTTC.

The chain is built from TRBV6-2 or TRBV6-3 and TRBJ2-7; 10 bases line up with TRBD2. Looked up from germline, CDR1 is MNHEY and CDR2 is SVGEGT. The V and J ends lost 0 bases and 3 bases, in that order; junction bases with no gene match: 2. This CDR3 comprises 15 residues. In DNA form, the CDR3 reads TGTGCCAGCAGTTACTCACGGACTAGCGGCTACGAGCAGTACTTC. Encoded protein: CASSYSRTSGYEQYF.

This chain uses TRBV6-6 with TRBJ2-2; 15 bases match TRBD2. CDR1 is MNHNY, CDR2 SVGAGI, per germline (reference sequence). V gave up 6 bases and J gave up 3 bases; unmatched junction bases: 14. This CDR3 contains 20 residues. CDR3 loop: CASSTNPGLAGGCDTGELFF. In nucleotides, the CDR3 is TGTGCCAGCAGCACCAATCCGGGACTAGCGGGAGGTTGTGACACCGGGGAGCTGTTTTTT.

The CDR3 region is CASSPRSGQGGGGYTF. The CDR3 DNA follows: TGTGCCAGCAGTCCTCGAAGTGGCCAGGGGGGTGGAGGCTACACCTTC. This chain connects TRBV27 to TRBJ1-2, with 7 bases aligning to TRBD1. The V segment lost 5 bases and the J segment 8 bases; nucleotides outside the gene matches: 17. Germline loops: CDR1 MNHEY, CDR2 SMNVEV (reference sequence). This CDR3 is 16 amino acids long.

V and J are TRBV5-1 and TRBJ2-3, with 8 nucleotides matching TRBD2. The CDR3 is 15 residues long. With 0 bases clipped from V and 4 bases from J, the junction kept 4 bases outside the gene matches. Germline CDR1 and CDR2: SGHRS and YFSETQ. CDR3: CASSLAAGGSDTQYF. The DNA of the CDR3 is TGCGCCAGCAGCTTGGCCGCGGGAGGATCAGATACGCAGTATTTT.

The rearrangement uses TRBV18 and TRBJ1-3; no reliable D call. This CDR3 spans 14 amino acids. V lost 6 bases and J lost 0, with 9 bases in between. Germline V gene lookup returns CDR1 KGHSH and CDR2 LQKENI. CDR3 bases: TGTGCCAGCTCCCGCGTTTACTCTGGAAACACCATATATTTT. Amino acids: CASSRVYSGNTIYF.

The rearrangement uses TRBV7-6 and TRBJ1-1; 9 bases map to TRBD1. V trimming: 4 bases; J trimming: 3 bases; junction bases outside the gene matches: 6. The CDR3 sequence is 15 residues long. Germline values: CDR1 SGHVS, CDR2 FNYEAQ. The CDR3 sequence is CASSYRQGGDTEAFF. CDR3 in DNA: TGTGCCAGCAGCTACCGACAGGGGGGGGACACTGAAGCTTTCTTT.

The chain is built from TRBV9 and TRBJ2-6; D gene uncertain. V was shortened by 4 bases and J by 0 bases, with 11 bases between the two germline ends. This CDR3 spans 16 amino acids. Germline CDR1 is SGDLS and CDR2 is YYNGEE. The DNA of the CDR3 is TGTGCCAGCAGCCCCCGTTACATCTCTGGGGCCAACGTCCTGACTTTC. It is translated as CASSPRYISGANVLTF.

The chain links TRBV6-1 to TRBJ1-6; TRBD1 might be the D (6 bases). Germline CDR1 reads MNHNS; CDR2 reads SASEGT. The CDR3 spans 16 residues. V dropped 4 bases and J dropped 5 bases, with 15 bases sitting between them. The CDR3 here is CASSATGTRNNSPLHF. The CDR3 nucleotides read TGTGCCAGCAGTGCAACCGGGACAAGGAATAATTCACCCCTCCACTTT.

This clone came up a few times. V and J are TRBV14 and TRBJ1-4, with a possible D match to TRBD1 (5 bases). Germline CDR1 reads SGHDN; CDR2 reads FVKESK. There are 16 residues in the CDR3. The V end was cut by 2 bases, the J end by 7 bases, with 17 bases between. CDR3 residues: CASSQIQGSGREKLFF. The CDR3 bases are TGTGCCAGCAGCCAAATTCAGGGCTCCGGCCGTGAAAAACTGTTTTTT.